This entry lists 26 T cell receptor beta chains sequenced from one sample in a study of PD-1 blockade in classical Hodgkin lymphoma. Generated by immunoSEQ multiplex PCR, the TCRdb table keeps only in-frame clones and is missing some. Among about 18,000 clones listed, 65% to 90% were seen once. With no exception, relapse followed autologous stem cell transplantation in all patients, and brentuximab vedotin exposure varied. The sample in question was peripheral blood mononuclear cells (PBMCs), obtained at baseline. The receptors stem from a human donor with classical Hodgkin lymphoma.

The J gene is TRBJ2-3, the V gene TRBV6-6, with D tentatively TRBD1 or TRBD2 (6 bases each). CDR1 and CDR2 (germline): MNHNY, SVGAGI (reference sequence). CDR3 size: 16 residues. The V end was cut by 5 bases, the J end by 0 bases, with 15 bases between. The CDR3 loop is CASSPGGFQSTDTQYF. For the CDR3, the DNA is TGTGCCAGCAGTCCCGGGGGCTTCCAAAGCACAGATACGCAGTATTTT.

This clone appeared once. The genes are TRBV7-6 and TRBJ2-5; D gene ambiguous. Trimming left V 1 base short and J 5 bases short, with 14 bases between. CDR3 size: 15 residues. In germline, CDR1 is SGHVS, CDR2 FNYEAQ. CDR3 protein: CASSLGTAQLETQYF. CDR3 nucleotide sequence: TGTGCCAGCAGCTTAGGTACAGCGCAACTGGAGACCCAGTACTTC.

This clone was detected only a few times. The chain carries TRBV5-1 and TRBJ1-4; perhaps TRBD1 as D (5 bases). CDR3 length: 13 amino acids. Deletions cut 4 bases from V and 5 bases from J, with 9 bases between. Germline CDR1 is SGHRS and CDR2 is YFSETQ. The CDR3 region is CASSRGVNEKLFF. Here the CDR3 DNA reads TGCGCCAGCAGCAGGGGAGTAAATGAAAAACTGTTTTTT.

This clone was counted only a few times. V gene TRBV11-2 combines with J gene TRBJ1-4; D not certain. This CDR3 spans 15 amino acids. V lost 5 bases and J 5 bases, leaving 15 bases between the germline ends. Looked up from germline, CDR1 is SGHAT and CDR2 is FQNNGV. CDR3 amino acids: CASSPSLARNEKLFF. The CDR3 bases are TGTGCCAGCAGCCCCTCGTTGGCGAGGAATGAAAAACTGTTTTTT.

This rearrangement joins TRBV21-1 to TRBJ2-1; the table names TRBD2, a call not compared with the DNA. TRBV21-1 is termed a pseudogene. The CDR3 length is 20 residues. CDR3 protein: CAIPPQGRLAGPRVYNEQFF. The CDR3 DNA sequence: TGTGCCATCCCTCCTCAGGGGCGCCTAGCGGGGCCTCGGGTGTACAATGAGCAGTTCTTC.

The chain employs TRBV11-2 and TRBJ2-2; D is unresolved. Germline CDR1 reads SGHAT; CDR2 reads FQNNGV. CDR3 length: 13 amino acids. V lost 3 bases and J 8 bases, leaving 10 bases between the germline ends. DNA of the CDR3: TGTGCCAGCAGCTTCAGTCCCGGAGGGGAGCTGTTTTTT. It encodes CASSFSPGGELFF.

There are a few counts of this clone. An end of the junction differs from the germline gene, which may be a read error. The genes are TRBV19 and TRBJ1-4; D might be TRBD1 (6 bases). Germline V gene lookup returns CDR1 LNHDA and CDR2 SQIVND (reference sequence). The CDR3 spans 15 residues. This CDR3 is CASSKRGSGGEKLFF. CDR3 coding DNA: TGTGCCAGCAGTAAAAGGGGGAGTGGGGGTGAAAAACTGTTTTTT. Full variable domain (outside the CDR3, taken from reference TRBV19 and TRBJ1-4): DGGITQSPKYLFRKEGQNVTLSCEQNLNHDAMYWYRQDPGQGLRLIYYSQIVNDFQKGDIAEGYSVSREKKESFPLTVTSAQKNPTAFYLCASSKRGSGGEKLFFGSGTQLSVL.

V is TRBV4-1 and J is TRBJ1-4; 10 positions match TRBD1. In germline, CDR1 is MGHRA, CDR2 YSYEKL. The junction had 7 bases not matched to a gene; V was cut back by 6 bases and J by 6 bases. The CDR3 has 15 residues. The CDR3: CASSSTGGAHEKLFF. CDR3 in DNA: TGCGCCAGCAGTTCGACAGGGGGCGCCCATGAAAAACTGTTTTTT.

The chain is built from TRBV7-8 and TRBJ2-7, with D possibly TRBD1 on 5 matching bases. The CDR3 covers 17 residues. CDR1 SGHVS and CDR2 FQNEAQ come from the germline V gene. V lost 2 bases and J lost 0, with 17 bases in between. CDR3 protein: CASSLSPGHGSSYEQYF. For the CDR3, the DNA is TGTGCCAGCAGCTTAAGCCCCGGACATGGTAGCTCCTACGAGCAGTACTTC.

This chain joins TRBV18 and TRBJ2-7, with TRBD2 as a possible D gene (6 bases). V was trimmed by 6 bases and J by 2 bases, leaving 14 bases between them. The germline gives CDR1 KGHSH, CDR2 LQKENI. There are 14 residues in the CDR3. DNA of the CDR3: TGTGCCAGCTCCCCGGCGGGACTCGCCTACGAGCAGTACTTC. Amino acid sequence: CASSPAGLAYEQYF.

V gene TRBV11-3 combines with J gene TRBJ2-1; D is unclear. Trimming removed 5 bases at V and 6 bases at J, with 5 bases between. The CDR3 runs to 11 residues. Per germline, CDR1 SGHNT and CDR2 YENEEA. Here the CDR3 reads CASSISNEQFF. The CDR3 DNA is TGTGCCAGCAGCATAAGCAATGAGCAGTTCTTC.

The rearrangement uses TRBV2 and TRBJ2-7; 8 nucleotides line up with TRBD1. Germline CDR1 reads SNHLY; CDR2 reads FYNNEI. J was trimmed by 2 bases and V by 5 bases; bases with no gene match: 8. The length of the CDR3 is 15 residues. The CDR3 loop is CASSYQGAATYEQYF. Written as DNA, the CDR3 is TGTGCCAGCAGTTATCAGGGGGCGGCCACCTACGAGCAGTACTTC.

The chain is built from TRBV27 and TRBJ2-3; 13 nucleotides align to TRBD2. Per germline, CDR1 MNHEY and CDR2 SMNVEV (reference sequence). The CDR3 totals 15 residues. Unmatched junction bases numbered 7, after V lost 7 bases and J lost 6 bases. DNA for the CDR3: TGTGCCAGCACGCGACTAGCGGGGGGCCCCGATACGCAGTATTTT. Residues: CASTRLAGGPDTQYF.

The chain links TRBV29-1 to TRBJ1-2, with 9 bases aligning to TRBD1. The CDR3 is made up of 15 amino acids. With V trimmed by 7 bases and J by 4 bases, 13 bases remained unmatched. Germline-derived CDR1 and CDR2 are SQVTM and ANQGSEA. CDR3 in DNA: TGCAGCGCCTACGCCCCGGGACAGGGCGGCTATGGCTACACCTTC. Translation gives CSAYAPGQGGYGYTF.

The V gene is TRBV7-2, the J gene TRBJ2-7, with a possible D match to TRBD2 (5 bases). The V end was cut by 0 bases, the J end by 6 bases, with 9 bases between. The CDR3 length is 13 residues. From germline, CDR1 is SGHTA and CDR2 FQGNSA. The CDR3 loop is CASSLAGAVEQYF. CDR3 in DNA: TGTGCCAGCAGCTTAGCCGGAGCGGTCGAGCAGTACTTC.

This chain connects TRBV5-1 to TRBJ2-7; no reliable D call. V was shortened by 2 bases and J by 0 bases, with 6 bases between the two germline ends. This CDR3 contains 13 residues. The germline V gene has CDR1 SGHRS and CDR2 YFSETQ. Here the CDR3 reads CASSFGSSYEQYF. The CDR3 DNA follows: TGCGCCAGCAGCTTTGGCAGCTCCTACGAGCAGTACTTC. The entire variable domain, with the rest obtained from reference TRBV5-1 and TRBJ2-7, is as follows: KAGVTQTPRYLIKTRGQQVTLSCSPISGHRSVSWYQQTPGQGLQFLFEYFSETQRNKGNFPGRFSGRQFSNSRSEMNVSTLELGDSALYLCASSFGSSYEQYFGPGTRLTVT.

Remarks on this clone: The same CDR3 can be traced to other DNA sequences in this sample. The V gene is TRBV7-2, the J gene TRBJ2-1; TRBD2 matches 7 bases. V was pared by 5 bases and J by 6 bases, with 7 bases of the junction left unmatched. The CDR3 has 14 amino acids. In germline, CDR1 is SGHTA, CDR2 FQGNSA. DNA of the CDR3: TGTGCCAGCAGCCTCGCGGCGGGAGCCAATGAGCAGTTCTTC. This encodes CASSLAAGANEQFF.

The chain recombines TRBV5-1 with TRBJ2-2, with 8 bases aligning to TRBD2. The trim removed 6 bases at V and 0 bases at J, leaving 16 bases unmatched. The germline CDR1 and CDR2 sequences are SGHRS and YFSETQ. This CDR3 contains 19 residues. The CDR3 DNA reads as TGCGCCAGCAACCGCGCGGGCGGGGGGTCTAGTTCGAACACCGGGGAGCTGTTTTTT. Its translation: CASNRAGGGSSSNTGELFF.

J is TRBJ2-7 and V is TRBV2; D is unclear. CDR3 length: 12 amino acids. Germline V gives CDR1 SNHLY, CDR2 FYNNEI. Trimming took off 6 bases at V and 6 bases at J, with 12 bases between the two ends. Written as DNA, the CDR3 is TGTGCCAGCAGAGCTATGGCCGGCGAGCAGTACTTC. It codes for CASRAMAGEQYF.

This clone was seen just once. The gene calls are TRBV18 and TRBJ2-5; tentative D call: TRBD1 (7 bases). CDR3 length: 17 residues. V lost 2 bases and J 5 bases, leaving 21 bases between the germline ends. The germline V gene has CDR1 KGHSH and CDR2 LQKENI. CDR3 nucleotide sequence: TGTGCCAGCTCACCAGCCCGGGACAGCGGGCTAGAGGAGACCCAGTACTTC. It codes for CASSPARDSGLEETQYF.

The chain uses TRBV18 and TRBJ1-5; a possible D gene is TRBD1 (6 bases). This CDR3 contains 14 residues. CDR1 and CDR2 from the germline V gene are KGHSH and LQKENI. Trimming stripped 6 bases from V and 7 bases from J, with 16 bases between. The CDR3 reads CASSRGQILQPQHF. CDR3 sequence (DNA): TGTGCCAGCTCGCGTGGACAGATATTACAGCCCCAGCATTTT.

The genes are TRBV5-1 and TRBJ1-5; tentative D call: TRBD1 (5 bases). Trimming removed 2 bases from V and 0 bases from J, with 9 bases in between. Germline CDR1 is SGHRS and CDR2 is YFSETQ. The CDR3 is made up of 15 amino acids. CDR3 protein: CASSLGDYSNQPQHF. The CDR3 region has the DNA TGCGCCAGCAGCTTAGGGGATTATAGCAATCAGCCCCAGCATTTT.

This rearrangement joins TRBV29-1 to TRBJ2-7; D is undetermined. This CDR3 is built from 12 residues. V dropped 4 bases and J dropped 1 base, with 8 bases sitting between them. Germline V CDR1 and CDR2: SQVTM, ANQGSEA. Here the CDR3 reads CSVGAGSYEQYF. The CDR3 region has the DNA TGCAGCGTTGGTGCAGGTTCCTACGAGCAGTACTTC.

The chain joins TRBV7-9 to TRBJ1-3; D remains ambiguous. The V gene's germline CDR1 is SEHNR and CDR2 FQNEAQ (reference sequence). The CDR3 spans 14 residues. The germline V and J ends were trimmed by 3 bases and 6 bases, with 12 bases remaining between them. In nucleotides, the CDR3 is TGTGCCAGCAGCTTTCATGACCGGATAAACACCATATATTTT. Translating it yields CASSFHDRINTIYF.

CDR3 coding DNA: TGTGCCAGTAGTATAGCAGCGACCTCAGAACACGAGCAGTACTTC. Its translation is CASSIAATSEHEQYF. The chain joins TRBV19 to TRBJ2-7; no reliable D call. In germline, CDR1 is LNHDA, CDR2 SQIVND (reference sequence). CDR3 size: 15 residues. The V gene lost 1 base and the J gene lost 5 bases, with 15 bases spanning the gap.

The chain joins TRBV19 to TRBJ1-2; 9 bases match TRBD1. Trimming at V came to 2 bases and at J to 4 bases, leaving 17 bases not matched to a gene. Germline V gene sequence: CDR1 LNHDA, CDR2 SQIVND (reference sequence). The CDR3 covers 19 residues. Here the CDR3 reads CASSIISGRGQGLSYGYTF. The CDR3 DNA sequence: TGTGCCAGTAGTATAATCAGTGGGAGGGGACAGGGCCTGTCCTATGGCTACACCTTC.